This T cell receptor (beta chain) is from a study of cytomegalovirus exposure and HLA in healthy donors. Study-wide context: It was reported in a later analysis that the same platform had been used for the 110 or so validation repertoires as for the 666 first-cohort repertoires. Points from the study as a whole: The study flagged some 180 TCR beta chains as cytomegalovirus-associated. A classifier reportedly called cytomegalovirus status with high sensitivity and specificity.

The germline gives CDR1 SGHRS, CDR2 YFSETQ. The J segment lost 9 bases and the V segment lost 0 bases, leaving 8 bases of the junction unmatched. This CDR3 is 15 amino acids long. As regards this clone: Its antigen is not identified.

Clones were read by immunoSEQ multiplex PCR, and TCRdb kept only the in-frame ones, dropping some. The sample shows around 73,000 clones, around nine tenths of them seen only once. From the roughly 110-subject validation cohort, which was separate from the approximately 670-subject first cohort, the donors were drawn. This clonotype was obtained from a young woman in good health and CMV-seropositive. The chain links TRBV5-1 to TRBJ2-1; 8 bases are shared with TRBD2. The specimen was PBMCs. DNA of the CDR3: TGCGCCAGCAGCTTGGAAGTGAAGGCGGGGGGTGAGCAGTTCTTC. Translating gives CASSLEVKAGGEQFF.